This passage covers 23 T cell receptor beta chains from one sample sequenced in a study of blood T cell repertoires in COVID-19. Profiled with immunoSEQ multiplex PCR; TCRdb holds only in-frame clones, not every one. The table lists more than 65,000 clones, more than 75% of them singletons. The sequencing sample was made of peripheral blood. The receptors stem from a human donor in a cohort sampled during active COVID-19.

The V call is TRBV6-4, the J call TRBJ2-3, with TRBD2 identical over 10 bases. With 3 bases clipped from V and 3 bases from J, the junction kept 0 bases outside the gene matches. The CDR3 has 14 amino acids. The V gene's germline CDR1 is MRHNA and CDR2 SNTAGT. The CDR3 nucleotides are TGTGCCAGCAGTGAACTAGCGGGGACAGATACGCAGTATTTT. It yields the protein CASSELAGTDTQYF.

The chain couples TRBV6-2 or TRBV6-3 to TRBJ2-7, with D possibly matching TRBD1 (5 bases). V was shortened by 2 bases and J by 6 bases, with 11 bases between the two germline ends. The CDR3 loop spans 13 amino acids. CDR1 and CDR2 from the germline V gene are MNHEY and SVGEGT. The CDR3: CASSYGAAVEQYF. CDR3 coding DNA: TGTGCCAGCAGTTACGGGGCTGCGGTCGAGCAGTACTTC.

The chain carries TRBV11-2 and TRBJ2-3, with 9 bases matching TRBD1. CDR1 is SGHAT and CDR2 is FQNNGV in the germline V gene. V lost 5 bases to trimming and J lost 2 bases; unmatched junction nucleotides: 5. The CDR3 covers 15 residues. The CDR3 sequence is CASSRRDRATDTQYF. The CDR3 DNA sequence: TGTGCCAGCAGCCGCAGGGACAGGGCCACAGATACGCAGTATTTT.

The chain employs TRBV4-3 and TRBJ2-1; TRBD2 agrees at 9 bases. The CDR3 is 17 residues long. The germline CDR1 and CDR2 sequences are LGHNA and YSLEER. Germline trimming cut 0 bases from V and 6 bases from J; bases unmatched to any gene: 9. The CDR3 DNA follows: TGCGCCAGCAGCCAAGATGAGTTTCGGCGGGGGGGCAATGAGCAGTTCTTC. Protein: CASSQDEFRRGGNEQFF.

The chain is built from TRBV2 and TRBJ1-2, with 8 bases that match TRBD1. Germline V lookup: CDR1 SNHLY, CDR2 FYNNEI. V was clipped by 0 bases and J by 12 bases; unmatched bases: 9. The length of the CDR3 is 14 residues. This CDR3 is CASSEARGRGLNTF. CDR3 sequence (DNA): TGTGCCAGCAGTGAAGCCCGGGGCAGGGGGCTTAACACCTTC. Full variable domain (remainder filled in from reference TRBV2 and TRBJ1-2): EPEVTQTPSHQVTQMGQEVILRCVPISNHLYFYWYRQILGQKVEFLVSFYNNEISEKSEIFDDQFSVERPDGSNFTLKIRSTKLEDSAMYFCASSEARGRGLNTFGSGTRLTVV.

J is TRBJ1-2 and V is TRBV9; no firm D call. This CDR3 is 14 amino acids long. CDR1 is SGDLS and CDR2 is YYNGEE in the germline V gene. V lost 2 bases and J 0 bases, leaving 8 bases between the germline ends. The CDR3 DNA reads as TGTGCCAGCAGCGTCGCAGGTGCTAACTATGGCTACACCTTC. Its protein product is CASSVAGANYGYTF.

The rearrangement joins TRBV28 to TRBJ1-5, with 9 nucleotides matching TRBD1. The CDR3 extends over 17 amino acids. J lost 0 bases, V lost 1 base, and 4 bases had no gene match. Germline CDR1 MDHEN, CDR2 SYDVKM. CDR3 nucleotide sequence: TGTGCCAGCAGTTTATACCTGGACAGGGGTAGCAATCAGCCCCAGCATTTT. It codes for CASSLYLDRGSNQPQHF. Complete variable domain (other parts from reference TRBV28 and TRBJ1-5): DVKVTQSSRYLVKRTGEKVFLECVQDMDHENMFWYRQDPGLGLRLIYFSYDVKMKEKGDIPEGYSVSREKKERFSLILESASTNQTSMYLCASSLYLDRGSNQPQHFGDGTRLSIL.

The J gene is TRBJ2-7, the V gene TRBV11-2, with 7 bases fitting TRBD1. With 4 bases clipped from V and 2 bases from J, the junction kept 8 bases outside the gene matches. Germline lookup yields CDR1 SGHAT and CDR2 FQNNGV. The CDR3 covers 15 residues. CDR3 in amino acids: CASSSSGTETYEQYF. The CDR3 nucleotides read TGTGCCAGCAGCTCCTCCGGGACAGAGACCTACGAGCAGTACTTC.

This sequence joins TRBV12-3 or TRBV12-4 and TRBJ1-1; no clear D. V was clipped by 3 bases and J by 2 bases, with 4 bases between them. This CDR3 region has 12 residues. CDR3 in amino acids: CASSFPNTEAFF. CDR3 nucleotides: TGTGCCAGCAGTTTCCCAAACACTGAAGCTTTCTTT.

The chain couples TRBV3-1 (or the pseudogene TRBV3-2) to TRBJ2-1; 7 bases map to TRBD1. The CDR3 is made up of 17 amino acids. V lost 1 base to trimming and J lost 4 bases; unmatched junction nucleotides: 10. Germline lookup yields CDR1 LGHDT and CDR2 YNNKEL (reference sequence). The chain's CDR3 is CASSQGLPGQQYNEQFF. The CDR3 DNA reads TGTGCCAGCAGCCAAGGATTACCGGGACAGCAATACAATGAGCAGTTCTTC.

The chain recombines TRBV7-7 with TRBJ2-7; maybe TRBD1 (6 bases). The V end lost 5 bases, the J end lost 3 bases, and 17 bases lay between the germline ends. This CDR3 has 15 amino acids. Germline lookup yields CDR1 SSHAT and CDR2 FNYEAQ (reference sequence). CDR3 loop: CASSTPRTEHYEQYF. The DNA for the CDR3 is TGTGCCAGCAGCACCCCGAGGACAGAGCACTACGAGCAGTACTTC.

The V and J genes are TRBV7-2 and TRBJ2-7, with D uncertain. This CDR3 contains 12 residues. Germline CDR1 is SGHTA and CDR2 is FQGNSA. The V and J ends lost 5 bases and 4 bases respectively, with 9 bases between them. Here the CDR3 reads CASSQRPYEQYF. Here the CDR3 DNA reads TGTGCCAGCAGCCAGCGACCATACGAGCAGTACTTC.

The V gene is TRBV3-1 (or the pseudogene TRBV3-2), the J gene TRBJ1-1; a possible D gene is TRBD1 (5 bases). The germline V gene encodes CDR1 LGHDT and CDR2 YNNKEL (reference sequence). V was clipped by 0 bases and J by 1 base, with 12 bases between them. CDR3 size: 16 residues. CDR3 nucleotide sequence: TGTGCCAGCAGCCAAGATTCCAGGGCCCCGAACACTGAAGCTTTCTTT. It codes for CASSQDSRAPNTEAFF.

This chain joins TRBV13 and TRBJ2-7; TRBD1 matches 8 bases. Germline CDR1 is PRHDT and CDR2 is FYEKMQ (reference sequence). The CDR3 extends over 16 amino acids. J lost 3 bases, V lost 4 bases, and 11 bases had no gene match. The CDR3 loop is CASSSRFGTGRYEQYF. Here the CDR3 DNA reads TGTGCCAGCAGCTCCCGTTTCGGGACAGGTCGCTACGAGCAGTACTTC.

This sequence joins TRBV11-3 and TRBJ1-2, with 9 bases identical to TRBD1. The CDR3 contains 16 residues. The trim removed 5 bases at V and 6 bases at J, leaving 13 bases unmatched. Germline CDR1 reads SGHNT; CDR2 reads YENEEA. CDR3 loop: CASSHRPGQGRNGYTF. The CDR3 DNA reads TGTGCCAGCAGCCACCGCCCCGGACAGGGGAGAAATGGCTACACCTTC. Using reference TRBV11-3 and TRBJ1-2 for the parts outside the CDR3, the full variable domain is EAGVVQSPRYKIIEKKQPVAFWCNPISGHNTLYWYLQNLGQGPELLIRYENEEAVDDSQLPKDRFSAERLKGVDSTLKIQPAELGDSAVYLCASSHRPGQGRNGYTFGSGTRLTVV.

This clone was detected only once. The rearrangement uses TRBV12-2 and TRBJ1-1. TRBV12-2 is assigned pseudogene status. This CDR3 spans 14 amino acids. The CDR3, as DNA: TGTGCAAGACCTGGAGACTCCATGAACACTGAAGCTTTCTTT. Translation: CARPGDSMNTEAFF.

V gene TRBV7-9 combines with J gene TRBJ2-6; tentatively, D is TRBD2 (6 bases). Germline V gene lookup returns CDR1 SEHNR and CDR2 FQNEAQ (reference sequence). There are 18 residues in the CDR3. V was trimmed by 5 bases and J by 0 bases, leaving 17 bases between them. The CDR3 loop is CASSPVEGTYSGANVLTF. CDR3 DNA: TGTGCCAGCAGCCCCGTAGAGGGGACTTACTCTGGGGCCAACGTCCTGACTTTC.

The chain carries TRBV9 and TRBJ2-7, with 7 bases identical to TRBD2. The CDR3 length is 15 residues. The germline V gene has CDR1 SGDLS and CDR2 YYNGEE. Germline trimming cut 4 bases from V and 3 bases from J; bases unmatched to any gene: 10. The CDR3 sequence: CASSPSGRGDYEQYF. The DNA of the CDR3 is TGTGCCAGCAGCCCATCAGGGAGGGGAGACTACGAGCAGTACTTC.

This chain uses TRBV11-2 with TRBJ2-7; TRBD1 is a possible D gene (6 bases). Germline values: CDR1 SGHAT, CDR2 FQNNGV. The CDR3 is 13 amino acids. V lost 6 bases and J 3 bases, leaving 12 bases between the germline ends. In DNA, the CDR3 is TGTGCCAGCAGTAACAGGGCAGACTACGAGCAGTACTTC. Translation: CASSNRADYEQYF.

The J gene is TRBJ1-2, the V gene TRBV13, with 11 bases fitting TRBD1. The CDR3 spans 16 residues. Germline V gene sequence: CDR1 PRHDT, CDR2 FYEKMQ (reference sequence). V trimming: 2 bases; J trimming: 6 bases; junction bases outside the gene matches: 8. CDR3 bases: TGTGCCAGCAGCTTATACGGGACAGGGGGAACGGATGGCTACACCTTC. Translated: CASSLYGTGGTDGYTF.

The genes are TRBV9 and TRBJ2-7, with D possibly being TRBD1 (6 bases). The V end was cut by 3 bases, the J end by 3 bases, with 10 bases between. The germline V gene encodes CDR1 SGDLS and CDR2 YYNGEE. CDR3 length equals 13 residues. CDR3 protein: CASSAGDYYEQYF. As DNA, the CDR3 is TGTGCCAGCAGCGCAGGGGATTACTACGAGCAGTACTTC.

The V and J genes are TRBV6-1 and TRBJ1-5, with D hard to call. Trimming removed 2 bases at V and 3 bases at J, with 8 bases between. Germline V gene sequence: CDR1 MNHNS, CDR2 SASEGT. The CDR3 has 14 amino acids. The CDR3 here is CASSEQADNQPQHF. Written as DNA, the CDR3 is TGTGCCAGCAGTGAACAGGCAGACAATCAGCCCCAGCATTTT.

This chain connects TRBV10-3 to TRBJ2-6; D possibly corresponds to TRBD1 (5 bases). Per the germline V gene, CDR1 is ENHRY and CDR2 is SYGVKD. V shed 0 bases and J shed 4 bases, with 7 bases lying between them. CDR3 length: 15 amino acids. The CDR3 DNA is TGTGCCATCAGTGAGTCAGGGGCAGGGGCCAACGTCCTGACTTTC. The encoded protein is CAISESGAGANVLTF.